These 24 T cell receptor beta chains came from one sample sequenced in a study of cytomegalovirus exposure and HLA in healthy donors. Primers: 60 Vbeta forward and 13 Jbeta reverse. Libraries were prepared by immunoSEQ multiplex PCR; TCRdb keeps only in-frame clonotypes and omits some of them. Of about 160,000 clones listed, around 73% were seen once; the top ten hold roughly 1.7%. The source material was PBMCs. The source is a woman younger than 35 in good health and CMV-seronegative.

V usage is TRBV11-2 and J usage is TRBJ2-7; TRBD2 matches at 8 bases. Germline CDR1 is SGHAT and CDR2 is FQNNGV. This CDR3 is built from 15 residues. Trimming took 5 bases from V and 1 from J; bases not matched to a gene: 7. Here the CDR3 DNA reads TGTGCCAGCAGCCCTTCACTAGCGGAATCCTACGAGCAGTACGTC. It translates to CASSPSLAESYEQYV.

This chain connects TRBV4-2 to TRBJ2-1; no definite D call. Looked up from germline, CDR1 is LGHNA and CDR2 is YNFKEQ. CDR3 length: 11 amino acids. Trimming stripped 3 bases from V and 12 bases from J, with 9 bases between. The CDR3, as DNA: TGTGCCAGCAGCCAGGGCACGGTGCAGTTCTTC. This sequence encodes CASSQGTVQFF.

V gene TRBV6-1 combines with J gene TRBJ2-3; D unresolved. Germline V gene sequence: CDR1 MNHNS, CDR2 SASEGT. Trimming cost V 6 bases and J 4 bases, with 14 bases left between them. The CDR3 runs to 14 residues. The chain's CDR3 is CASSPFPVADTQYF. The CDR3 DNA follows: TGTGCCAGCAGCCCATTTCCGGTCGCAGATACGCAGTATTTT.

This rearrangement joins TRBV4-3 to TRBJ1-2; D perhaps matches TRBD1 (5 bases). Between the trimmed V and J ends, which lost 1 base and 3 bases, there was a span of 15 bases. The CDR3 totals 16 residues. Germline V CDR1 and CDR2: LGHNA, YSLEER. This CDR3 is CASSQGLLGPDYGYTF. As DNA, the CDR3 is TGCGCCAGCAGCCAAGGACTCCTGGGGCCAGACTATGGCTACACCTTC.

This chain joins TRBV18 and TRBJ1-5; TRBD1 might be the D (5 bases). V was cut by 4 bases and J by 5 bases, with 21 bases left in between. The CDR3 loop spans 17 amino acids. Germline CDR1 KGHSH, CDR2 LQKENI. The CDR3 region is CASSLFPGGRGHQPQHF. The CDR3 bases are TGTGCCAGCTCACTTTTCCCCGGGGGACGTGGGCATCAGCCCCAGCATTTT.

This chain uses TRBV4-3 with TRBJ2-1, with 8 bases identical to TRBD2. The trim removed 0 bases at V and 9 bases at J, leaving 10 bases unmatched. This CDR3 region has 16 residues. Germline V CDR1 and CDR2: LGHNA, YSLEER. The CDR3 DNA sequence: TGCGCCAGCAGCCAAGATCCCGGGGGGGCCGGGACTGAGCAGTTCTTC. Its protein product is CASSQDPGGAGTEQFF.

This clone was found a few times. The chain has TRBV28 and TRBJ1-2; TRBD1 matches 7 bases. Germline V lookup: CDR1 MDHEN, CDR2 SYDVKM. The length of the CDR3 is 14 residues. Trimming at V came to 2 bases and at J to 7 bases, leaving 7 bases not matched to a gene. DNA of the CDR3: TGTGCCAGCAGTTTAGAGAGGGGGCGACCTGGCTACACCTTC. Translated, it gives CASSLERGRPGYTF.

J is TRBJ1-1 and V is TRBV14; unclear D gene. There are 17 residues in the CDR3. Germline lookup yields CDR1 SGHDN and CDR2 FVKESK. V was cut by 0 bases and J by 1 base, with 15 bases left in between. The CDR3 region is CASSQDRLRTWNTEAFF. The CDR3 region has the DNA TGTGCCAGCAGCCAAGATAGGCTGAGGACTTGGAACACTGAAGCTTTCTTT.

This clone has just a few counts. The rearrangement uses TRBV14 and TRBJ1-2; D is unclear. The V gene's germline CDR1 is SGHDN and CDR2 FVKESK. Trimming took 1 base from V and 4 from J, leaving 7 bases between them. The CDR3 is 13 residues long. CDR3 protein: CASSQGVSYGYTF. The CDR3 coding sequence is TGTGCCAGCAGCCAAGGAGTCTCCTATGGCTACACCTTC.

Written as DNA, the CDR3 is TGTGCCGCTGAGCGGGGTATTCGCACAGATACGCAGTATTTT. Protein sequence: CAAERGIRTDTQYF. The rearrangement joins TRBV30 to TRBJ2-3; TRBD2 matches at 7 bases. Germline CDR1 is GTSNPN and CDR2 is SVGIG (reference sequence). The trim removed 8 bases at V and 1 base at J, leaving 9 bases unmatched. There are 14 residues in the CDR3.

This chain connects TRBV10-3 to TRBJ2-3, with 13 bases matching TRBD2. The CDR3 extends over 16 amino acids. Germline V gene data show CDR1 as ENHRY and CDR2 as SYGVKD. The V and J ends lost 5 bases and 5 bases, in that order; junction bases with no gene match: 7. The CDR3, as DNA: TGTGCCATCAGTTCACGGACTAGCGGGAGTGGAGATACGCAGTATTTT. Translating it yields CAISSRTSGSGDTQYF.

This clone turned up a few times. Other DNA sequences in the sample encode the same CDR3. In DNA, the CDR3 is TGTGCCAGCAGCGTAGACGGGGGGGACTACAATGAGCAGTTCTTC. This codes for CASSVDGGDYNEQFF. The chain joins TRBV9 to TRBJ2-1; 8 bases are shared with TRBD2. This CDR3 has 15 residues. Trimming cost V 0 bases and J 3 bases; bases outside gene matches: 2. The germline V gene encodes CDR1 SGDLS and CDR2 YYNGEE.

The V call is TRBV27, the J call TRBJ2-7; possibly TRBD2 for D (5 bases). V was shortened by 5 bases and J by 6 bases, with 14 bases between the two germline ends. The germline V gene has CDR1 MNHEY and CDR2 SMNVEV (reference sequence). CDR3 length: 13 amino acids. CDR3 nucleotide sequence: TGTGCCAGCAGTCCCTCCGGGGATTCCGAGCAGTACTTC. Residues: CASSPSGDSEQYF.

V usage is TRBV7-3 and J usage is TRBJ2-6; D gene ambiguous. V lost 1 base to trimming and J lost 0 bases, with 4 bases between them. The CDR3 is made up of 15 amino acids. The germline CDR1 and CDR2 sequences are SGHTA and FQGTGA. The CDR3 DNA reads TGTGCCAGCAGCTTAATTCTCTCTGGGGCCAACGTCCTGACTTTC. Amino acid sequence: CASSLILSGANVLTF.

Note on this clone: The same CDR3 is also encoded by other DNA sequences in this sample. The V and J genes are TRBV6-1 and TRBJ2-5; D is possibly TRBD1 (6 bases). The CDR3 has 14 residues. Germline CDR1 reads MNHNS; CDR2 reads SASEGT. V gave up 9 bases and J gave up 5 bases, with 19 bases separating them. The CDR3 DNA is TGTGCCAGACCACAGGGATTTGCGCAGGAGACCCAGTACTTC. This codes for CARPQGFAQETQYF.

For this clone: Other DNA sequences in this sample translate to the same CDR3. The rearrangement links TRBV5-8 to TRBJ2-7; TRBD1 might be the D (6 bases). The germline gives CDR1 SGHTS, CDR2 YDEGEE. V was pared by 0 bases and J by 6 bases, with 13 bases between. This CDR3 is 14 amino acids long. CDR3 region: CASSLDPGVVEQYV. The CDR3 region has the DNA TGTGCCAGCAGCTTGGATCCAGGGGTGGTCGAGCAGTACGTC.

V and J are TRBV15 and TRBJ2-5; 7 nucleotides match TRBD2. Germline CDR1 reads LNHNV; CDR2 reads YYDKDF (reference sequence). This CDR3 comprises 14 residues. The trim removed 1 base at V and 6 bases at J, leaving 5 bases unmatched. Here the CDR3 reads CATSRGGGRQTQYF. The CDR3 coding sequence is TGTGCCACCAGCAGAGGCGGGGGACGGCAGACCCAGTACTTC. The whole variable domain, filled in from reference TRBV15 and TRBJ2-5, reads DAMVIQNPRYQVTQFGKPVTLSCSQTLNHNVMYWYQQKSSQAPKLLFHYYDKDFNNEADTPDNFQSRRPNTSFCFLDIRSPGLGDTAMYLCATSRGGGRQTQYFGPGTRLLVL.

The chain is built from TRBV11-3 and TRBJ1-6; D is unclear. Germline CDR1 is SGHNT and CDR2 is YENEEA. CDR3 length equals 14 residues. Trimming took 2 bases from V and 7 from J, leaving 9 bases between them. CDR3 protein: CASSLIGGNSPLHF. CDR3 coding DNA: TGTGCCAGCAGCTTAATCGGCGGAAATTCACCCCTCCACTTT.

The genes are TRBV7-6 and TRBJ1-6; possibly TRBD1 for D (6 bases). Per germline, CDR1 SGHVS and CDR2 FNYEAQ. CDR3 size: 14 residues. V shed 4 bases and J shed 6 bases, with 10 bases lying between them. The CDR3 region has the DNA TGTGCCAGCAGCTGGGAGGGGGGTAATTCACCCCTCCACTTT. Protein product: CASSWEGGNSPLHF.

CDR3 residues: CASSQRQGAFDNYGYTF. Written as DNA, the CDR3 is TGCGCCAGCAGCCAAAGGCAGGGGGCCTTCGATAACTATGGCTACACCTTC. The rearrangement links TRBV4-1 to TRBJ1-2, with 8 bases lining up with TRBD1. The CDR3 is 17 residues long. Germline V CDR1 and CDR2: MGHRA, YSYEKL. V shed 2 bases, J shed 1 base, and the junction held 9 bases outside the gene matches.

This clone was seen only a few times. V gene TRBV5-4 combines with J gene TRBJ2-2; maybe TRBD1 (5 bases). The CDR3 is 20 amino acids. Germline values: CDR1 SGHNT, CDR2 YYREEE (reference sequence). V shed 4 bases and J shed 0 bases, with 25 bases lying between them. The CDR3 bases are TGTGCCAGCAGCCGAAGTACAGGATATCCGTTTATCACGAACACCGGGGAGCTGTTTTTT. Translating it yields CASSRSTGYPFITNTGELFF.

The V gene is TRBV28, the J gene TRBJ1-5, with 9 bases that match TRBD1. Per the germline V gene, CDR1 is MDHEN and CDR2 is SYDVKM. With 6 bases clipped from V and 3 bases from J, the junction kept 9 bases outside the gene matches. This CDR3 is built from 16 residues. CDR3 in DNA: TGTGCCAGCAGCAGCGGACAGGGGTCCGACAATCAGCCCCAGCATTTT. Residues: CASSSGQGSDNQPQHF.

The chain joins TRBV5-1 to TRBJ2-3; D not certain. Trimming removed 7 bases at V and 0 bases at J, with 12 bases between. Germline assignment: CDR1 SGHRS and CDR2 YFSETQ. This CDR3 region has 14 residues. The CDR3 coding sequence is TGCGCCAGCTCGACACCCTTCAGCACAGATACGCAGTATTTT. Protein product: CASSTPFSTDTQYF.

V usage is TRBV19 and J usage is TRBJ1-5; 8 nucleotides line up with TRBD1. Germline V gene data show CDR1 as LNHDA and CDR2 as SQIVND (reference sequence). Germline trimming cut 8 bases from V and 4 bases from J; bases unmatched to any gene: 4. The CDR3 spans 13 residues. CDR3 DNA: TGTGCCAGTGCTGGGACAGGAAATCAGCCCCAGCATTTT. Amino acids: CASAGTGNQPQHF.